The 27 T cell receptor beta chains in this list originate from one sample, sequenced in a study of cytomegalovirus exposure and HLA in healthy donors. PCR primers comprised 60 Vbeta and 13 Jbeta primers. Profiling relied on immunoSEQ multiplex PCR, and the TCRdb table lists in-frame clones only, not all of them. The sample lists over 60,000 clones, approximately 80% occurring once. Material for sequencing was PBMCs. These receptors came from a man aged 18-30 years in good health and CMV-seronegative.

CDR3 in amino acids: CASSLLRGGNEQFF. The CDR3 region has the DNA TGTGCCAGCAGCTTACTTAGGGGGGGGAATGAGCAGTTCTTC. The chain combines TRBV7-9 with TRBJ2-1; maybe TRBD2 (7 bases). V was shortened by 2 bases and J by 7 bases, with 12 bases between the two germline ends. Germline V lookup: CDR1 SEHNR, CDR2 FQNEAQ (reference sequence). The CDR3 extends over 14 amino acids. Based on the CDR3 plus reference TRBV7-9 and TRBJ2-1, the full variable domain is DTGVSQNPRHKITKRGQNVTFRCDPISEHNRLYWYRQTLGQGPEFLTYFQNEAQLEKSRLLSDRFSAERPKGSFSTLEIQRTEQGDSAMYLCASSLLRGGNEQFFGPGTRLTVL.

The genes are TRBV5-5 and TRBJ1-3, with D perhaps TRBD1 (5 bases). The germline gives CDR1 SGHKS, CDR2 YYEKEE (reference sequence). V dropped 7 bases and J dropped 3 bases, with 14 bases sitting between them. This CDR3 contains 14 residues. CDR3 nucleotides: TGTGCCAGCGGGGCGGATCTAGTTGGAAACACCATATATTTT. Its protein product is CASGADLVGNTIYF.

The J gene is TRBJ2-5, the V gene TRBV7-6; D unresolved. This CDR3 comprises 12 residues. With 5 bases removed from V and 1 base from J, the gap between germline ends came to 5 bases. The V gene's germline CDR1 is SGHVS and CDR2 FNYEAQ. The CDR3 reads CASSRAQETQYF. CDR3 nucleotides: TGTGCCAGCAGCCGAGCCCAAGAGACCCAGTACTTC.

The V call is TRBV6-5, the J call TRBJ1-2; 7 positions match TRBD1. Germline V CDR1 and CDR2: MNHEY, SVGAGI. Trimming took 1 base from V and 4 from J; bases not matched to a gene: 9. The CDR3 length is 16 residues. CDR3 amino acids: CASSYFHQGGRYGYTF. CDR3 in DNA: TGTGCCAGCAGTTACTTTCACCAGGGGGGACGCTATGGCTACACCTTC.

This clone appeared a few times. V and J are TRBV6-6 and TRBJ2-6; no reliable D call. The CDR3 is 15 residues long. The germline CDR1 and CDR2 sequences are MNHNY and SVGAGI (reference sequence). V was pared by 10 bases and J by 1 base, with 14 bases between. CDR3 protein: CATPTRFSGANVLTF. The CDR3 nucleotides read TGTGCCACACCGACCAGGTTTTCTGGGGCCAACGTCCTGACTTTC.

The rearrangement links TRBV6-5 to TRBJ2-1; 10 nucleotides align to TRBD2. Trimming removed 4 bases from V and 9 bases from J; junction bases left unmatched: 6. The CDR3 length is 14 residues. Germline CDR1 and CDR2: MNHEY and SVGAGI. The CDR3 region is CASSSAGTSAEQFF. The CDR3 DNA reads TGTGCCAGCAGTTCAGCCGGGACTAGCGCTGAGCAGTTCTTC.

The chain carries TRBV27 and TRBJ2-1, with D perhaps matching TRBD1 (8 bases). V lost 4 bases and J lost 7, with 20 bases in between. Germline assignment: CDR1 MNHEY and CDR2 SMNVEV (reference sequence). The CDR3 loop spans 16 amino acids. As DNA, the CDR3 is TGTGCCAGCAGTTACCCTCTTTTACAGGGGGGGAATGAGCAGTTCTTC. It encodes CASSYPLLQGGNEQFF.

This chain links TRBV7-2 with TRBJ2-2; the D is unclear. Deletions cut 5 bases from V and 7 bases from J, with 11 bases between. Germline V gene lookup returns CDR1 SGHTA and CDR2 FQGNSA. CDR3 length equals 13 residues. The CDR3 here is CASSQSLLGELFF. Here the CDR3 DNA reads TGTGCCAGCAGCCAGTCCCTCCTCGGGGAGCTGTTTTTT.

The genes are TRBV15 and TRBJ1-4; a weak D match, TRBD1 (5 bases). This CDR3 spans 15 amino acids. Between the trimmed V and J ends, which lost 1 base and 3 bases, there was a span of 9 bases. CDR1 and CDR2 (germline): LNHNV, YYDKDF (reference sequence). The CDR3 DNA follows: TGTGCCACCAGCAGAGGGACATCGTCTAATGAAAAACTGTTTTTT. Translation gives CATSRGTSSNEKLFF. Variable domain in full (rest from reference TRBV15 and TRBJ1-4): DAMVIQNPRYQVTQFGKPVTLSCSQTLNHNVMYWYQQKSSQAPKLLFHYYDKDFNNEADTPDNFQSRRPNTSFCFLDIRSPGLGDTAMYLCATSRGTSSNEKLFFGSGTQLSVL.

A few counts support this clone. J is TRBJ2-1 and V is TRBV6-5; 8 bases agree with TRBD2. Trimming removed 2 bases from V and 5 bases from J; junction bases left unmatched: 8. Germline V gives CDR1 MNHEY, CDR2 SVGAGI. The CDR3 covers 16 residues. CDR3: CASSYGARLAHNEQFF. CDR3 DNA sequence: TGTGCCAGCAGTTACGGAGCGAGACTAGCGCACAATGAGCAGTTCTTC.

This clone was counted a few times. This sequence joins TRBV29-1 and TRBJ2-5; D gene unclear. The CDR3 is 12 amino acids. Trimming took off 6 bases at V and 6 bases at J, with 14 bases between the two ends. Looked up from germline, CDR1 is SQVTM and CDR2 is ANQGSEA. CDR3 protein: CSVSHGPQTQYF. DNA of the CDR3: TGCAGCGTATCGCATGGCCCTCAGACCCAGTACTTC.

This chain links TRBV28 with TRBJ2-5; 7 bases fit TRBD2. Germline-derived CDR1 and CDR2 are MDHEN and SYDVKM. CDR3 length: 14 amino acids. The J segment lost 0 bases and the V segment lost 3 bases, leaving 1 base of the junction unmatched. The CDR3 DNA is TGTGCCAGCAGTTTTGGGGGGGACCAAGAGACCCAGTACTTC. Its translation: CASSFGGDQETQYF.

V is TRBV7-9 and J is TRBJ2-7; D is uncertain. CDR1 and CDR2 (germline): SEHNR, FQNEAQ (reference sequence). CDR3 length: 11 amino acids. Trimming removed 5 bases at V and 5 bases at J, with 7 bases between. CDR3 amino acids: CASSPQNEQYF. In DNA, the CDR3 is TGTGCCAGCAGCCCCCAGAACGAGCAGTACTTC.

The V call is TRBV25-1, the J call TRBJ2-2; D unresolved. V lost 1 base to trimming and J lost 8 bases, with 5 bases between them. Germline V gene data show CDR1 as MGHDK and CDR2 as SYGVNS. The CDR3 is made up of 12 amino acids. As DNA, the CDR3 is TGTGCCAGCAGTGAATCCAGAGGGGAGCTGTTTTTT. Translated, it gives CASSESRGELFF.

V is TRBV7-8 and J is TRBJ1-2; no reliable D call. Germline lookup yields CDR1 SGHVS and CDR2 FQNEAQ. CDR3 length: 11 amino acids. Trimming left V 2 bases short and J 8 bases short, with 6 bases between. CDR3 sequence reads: CASSLSRGYTF. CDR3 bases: TGTGCCAGCAGCTTAAGCAGGGGCTACACCTTC.

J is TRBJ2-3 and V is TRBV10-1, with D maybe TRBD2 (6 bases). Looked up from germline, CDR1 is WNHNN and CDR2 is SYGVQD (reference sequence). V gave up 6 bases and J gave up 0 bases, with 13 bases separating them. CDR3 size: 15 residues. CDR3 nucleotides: TGCGCCAGCAGCCGGAGCGGGTCTAGCACAGATACGCAGTATTTT. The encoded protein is CASSRSGSSTDTQYF.

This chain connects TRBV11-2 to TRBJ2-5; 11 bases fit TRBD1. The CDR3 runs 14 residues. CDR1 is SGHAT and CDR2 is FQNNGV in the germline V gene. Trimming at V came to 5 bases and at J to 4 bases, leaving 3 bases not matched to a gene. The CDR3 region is CASSRTGGSETQYF. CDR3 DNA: TGTGCCAGCAGCCGGACAGGGGGCTCAGAGACCCAGTACTTC.

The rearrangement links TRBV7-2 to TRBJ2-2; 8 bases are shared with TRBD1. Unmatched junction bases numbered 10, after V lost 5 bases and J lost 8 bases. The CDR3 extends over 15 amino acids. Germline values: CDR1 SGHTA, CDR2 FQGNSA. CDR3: CASSPRTGSMGELFF. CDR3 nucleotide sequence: TGTGCCAGCAGCCCAAGGACAGGGAGTATGGGGGAGCTGTTTTTT.

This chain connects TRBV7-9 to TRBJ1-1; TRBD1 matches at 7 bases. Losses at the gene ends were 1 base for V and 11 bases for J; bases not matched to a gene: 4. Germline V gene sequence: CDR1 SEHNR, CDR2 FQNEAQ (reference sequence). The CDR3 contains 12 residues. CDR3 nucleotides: TGTGCCAGCAGCTTAGGAGGACAGGCGGCTTTCTTT. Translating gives CASSLGGQAAFF.

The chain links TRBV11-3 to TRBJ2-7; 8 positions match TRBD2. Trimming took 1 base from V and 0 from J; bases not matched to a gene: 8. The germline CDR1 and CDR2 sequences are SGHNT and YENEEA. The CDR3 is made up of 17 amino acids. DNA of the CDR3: TGTGCCAGCAGCTTAGGTGGGCGGGGGGCCAGCTCCTACGAGCAGTACGTC. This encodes CASSLGGRGASSYEQYV.

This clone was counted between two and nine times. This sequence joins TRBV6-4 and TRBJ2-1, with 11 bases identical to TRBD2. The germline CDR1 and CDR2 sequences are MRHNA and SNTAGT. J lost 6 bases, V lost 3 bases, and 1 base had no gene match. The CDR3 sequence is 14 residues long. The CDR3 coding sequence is TGTGCCAGCAGTGAGGGGACTAGCGGCAATGAGCAGTTCTTC. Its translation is CASSEGTSGNEQFF.

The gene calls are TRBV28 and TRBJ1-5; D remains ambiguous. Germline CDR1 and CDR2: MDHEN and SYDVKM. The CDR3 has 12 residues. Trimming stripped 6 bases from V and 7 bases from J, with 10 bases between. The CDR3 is CASSHTRQPQHF. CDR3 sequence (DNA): TGTGCCAGCAGCCATACCCGGCAGCCCCAGCATTTT.

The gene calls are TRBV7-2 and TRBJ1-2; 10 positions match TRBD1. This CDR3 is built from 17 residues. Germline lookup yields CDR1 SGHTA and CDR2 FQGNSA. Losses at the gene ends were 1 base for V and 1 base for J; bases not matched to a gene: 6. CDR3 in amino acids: CASSLVGTGAINYGYTF. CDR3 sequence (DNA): TGTGCCAGCAGCTTAGTTGGGACAGGGGCCATTAACTATGGCTACACCTTC.

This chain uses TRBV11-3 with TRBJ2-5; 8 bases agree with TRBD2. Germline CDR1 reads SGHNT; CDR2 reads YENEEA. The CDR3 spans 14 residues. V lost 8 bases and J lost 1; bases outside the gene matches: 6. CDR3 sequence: CASPGGAAQETQYF. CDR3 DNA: TGTGCCAGCCCGGGGGGGGCGGCCCAAGAGACCCAGTACTTC.

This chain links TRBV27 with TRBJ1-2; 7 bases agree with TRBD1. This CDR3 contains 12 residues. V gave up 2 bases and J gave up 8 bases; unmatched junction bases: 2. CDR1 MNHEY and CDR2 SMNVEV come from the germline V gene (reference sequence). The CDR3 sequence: CASSLPGGGYTF. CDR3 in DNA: TGTGCCAGCAGTTTACCAGGGGGGGGCTACACCTTC.

CDR3 in amino acids: CASIPGQGDGYTF. The CDR3 nucleotides are TGTGCCAGCATCCCGGGACAGGGGGATGGCTACACCTTC. The rearrangement joins TRBV4-2 to TRBJ1-2, with 11 positions matching TRBD1. This CDR3 has 13 amino acids. Germline values: CDR1 LGHNA, CDR2 YNFKEQ. The V gene end was trimmed by 7 bases and the J gene end by 6 bases; junction bases not matched to a gene: 4.

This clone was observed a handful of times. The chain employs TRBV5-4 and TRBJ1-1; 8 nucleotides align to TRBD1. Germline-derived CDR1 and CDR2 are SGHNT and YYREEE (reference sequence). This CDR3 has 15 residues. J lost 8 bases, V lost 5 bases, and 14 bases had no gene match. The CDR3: CASSSTRGQAGEAFF. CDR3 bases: TGTGCCAGCAGTTCCACTCGGGGACAGGCGGGAGAAGCTTTCTTT. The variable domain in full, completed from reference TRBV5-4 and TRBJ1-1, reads ETGVTQSPTHLIKTRGQQVTLRCSSQSGHNTVSWYQQALGQGPQFIFQYYREEENGRGNFPPRFSGLQFPNYSSELNVNALELDDSALYLCASSSTRGQAGEAFFGQGTRLTVV.